What follows is one T cell receptor beta chain and its context. This specimen belongs to a study of blood T cell repertoires in COVID-19. Study at large: Samples representing acute and convalescent COVID-19 were sourced from the United States, Italy and Spain.

Trimming took 6 bases from V and 1 from J, leaving 13 bases between them. In germline, CDR1 is LNHDA, CDR2 SQIVND (reference sequence). The CDR3 sequence is 14 residues long. Original data processing: From reference gene primer amplification, estimates of nucleated cell counts were derived. This table comes from immunoSEQ multiplex PCR, and its TCRdb copy is limited to in-frame clones, with some not included. That table is the source of V, J and clone size, and D and trimming were worked out from the DNA. The sample has approximately 130,000 clones, approximately 86% seen once. The rearrangement links TRBV19 to TRBJ2-7; tentative D call: TRBD1 (6 bases). Sequencing input: peripheral blood. The receptor comes from a woman between 50 and 59 years old who had recovered from COVID-19. CDR3 bases: TGTGCCAGTAGGACGCATGGACAGTCCTACGAGCAGTACTTC. The encoded protein is CASRTHGQSYEQYF.